A selection of T cell receptor beta chains follows, all from one sample in a study of shared clonotypes between healthy human individuals. Here immunoSEQ multiplex PCR was the method, and the copy in TCRdb shows in-frame clones only, minus some. Among some 2,000,000 clones listed, approximately 94% were seen once. Sequenced material: naive CD4+ T cells sorted from blood. The receptors derive from a man younger than 30 in good health. The CDR3 runs from the conserved cysteine through the conserved F or W. Each record gives: J gene, D gene, clone size, CDR3 length, V gene, CDR3 DNA, CDR3 protein. A D gene is named only where the DNA matches it firmly. Clone size is not always given. Where it is, it says once, few, many or a class for expanded clones.

J: TRBJ1-3
D: -
size: -
length: 16
V: TRBV5-4
DNA: TGTGCCAGCAGCTTGAGGAATGTACAGGGAGGAAACACCATATATTTT
CDR3: CASSLRNVQGGNTIYF

J: TRBJ2-7
D: -
size: -
length: 14
V: TRBV6-1
DNA: TGTGCCAGCAGTGGCCTCAGGGGTATGAACGAGCAGTACTTC
CDR3: CASSGLRGMNEQYF

J: TRBJ1-1
D: -
size: -
length: 12
V: TRBV30
DNA: TGTGCCTGGACCCTGGGTGTTTCGGAAGCTTTCTTT
CDR3: CAWTLGVSEAFF

J: TRBJ1-5
D: -
size: -
length: 13
V: TRBV27
DNA: TGTGCCAGCAGAAAGGGGGGCAATCAGCCCCAGCATTTT
CDR3: CASRKGGNQPQHF

J: TRBJ2-7
D: -
size: -
length: 14
V: TRBV10-1
DNA: TGCGCCAGCAGTGAGTCGGTAGGCTCAGGCGAGCAGTACTTC
CDR3: CASSESVGSGEQYF

J: TRBJ1-5
D: -
size: -
length: 14
V: TRBV2
DNA: TGTGCCAGCCAAGGTAGCGGGGGCAATCAGCCCCAGCATTTT
CDR3: CASQGSGGNQPQHF

J: TRBJ1-3
D: -
size: -
length: 13
V: TRBV6-5
DNA: TGTGCCAGCAGCCCTATTGCCGGAAACACCATATATTTT
CDR3: CASSPIAGNTIYF

J: TRBJ2-5
D: -
size: -
length: 15
V: TRBV5-1
DNA: TGCGCCAGCAGCTTGGACCCCACCTCAGTGGAGACCCAGTACTTC
CDR3: CASSLDPTSVETQYF

J: TRBJ1-4
D: TRBD1
size: -
length: 11
V: TRBV30
DNA: TGTGCCTGGGGGGACAGGGTCCAACTGTTTTTT
CDR3: CAWGDRVQLFF

J: TRBJ1-2
D: TRBD1
size: once
length: 16
V: TRBV7-2
DNA: TGTGCCAGCACCCCAGGGGGGCCGCTGGGCAACTATGGCTACACCTTC
CDR3: CASTPGGPLGNYGYTF

J: TRBJ2-4
D: TRBD2
size: once
length: 19
V: TRBV28
DNA: TGTGCCAGCAGCCGAGGACTAGCGGGGGCCGCCGTAGCCAAAAACATTCAGTACTTC
CDR3: CASSRGLAGAAVAKNIQYF

J: TRBJ1-2
D: -
size: -
length: 16
V: TRBV29-1
DNA: TGCAGCGTTGGGATGCAGGGCCAGACTACTGGGTATGGCTACACCTTC
CDR3: CSVGMQGQTTGYGYTF

J: TRBJ2-7
D: TRBD1
size: once
length: 15
V: TRBV13
DNA: TGTGCCAGCAGCGCCCCGGGACAGGGAACCTACGAGCAGTACTTC
CDR3: CASSAPGQGTYEQYF

J: TRBJ2-7
D: TRBD1
size: -
length: 13
V: TRBV2
DNA: TGTGCCAGCAGTCGACCGGGACAGTACGAGCAGTACTTC
CDR3: CASSRPGQYEQYF

J: TRBJ2-7
D: -
size: -
length: 14
V: TRBV28
DNA: TGTGCCAGCAGTACCCCCCCACAGAGCTACGAGCAGTACTTC
CDR3: CASSTPPQSYEQYF

J: TRBJ2-7
D: -
size: -
length: 14
V: TRBV18
DNA: TGTGCCAGCTCACCAGGGCCCCACTCCTACGAGCAGTACTTC
CDR3: CASSPGPHSYEQYF

J: TRBJ1-4
D: -
size: once
length: 15
V: TRBV27
DNA: TGTGCCAGCAGTTTCCTAACAGGGATGGACGAAAAACTGTTTTTT
CDR3: CASSFLTGMDEKLFF

J: TRBJ2-5
D: TRBD2
size: -
length: 15
V: TRBV14
DNA: TGTGCCAGCAGCCATACTAGCGGGAGGCAAGAGACCCAGTACTTC
CDR3: CASSHTSGRQETQYF

J: TRBJ2-1
D: -
size: -
length: 16
V: TRBV11-2
DNA: TGTGCCAGCAGCTCAGAGGGGACAAAGGTTGTGGATGAGCAGTTCTTC
CDR3: CASSSEGTKVVDEQFF

J: TRBJ1-2
D: -
size: -
length: 14
V: TRBV7-2
DNA: TGTGCCAGCAGCCCCCGAGGTACTAACTATGGCTACACCTTC
CDR3: CASSPRGTNYGYTF

J: TRBJ1-2
D: -
size: -
length: 12
V: TRBV25-1
DNA: TGTGCCAGCAGAACCTACGTGGGTGGCTACACCTTC
CDR3: CASRTYVGGYTF

J: TRBJ2-2
D: -
size: -
length: 16
V: TRBV7-6
DNA: TGTGCCAGCAGTCCTAGCGCAGCTCCCGGGGCCGGGGAGCTGTTTTTT
CDR3: CASSPSAAPGAGELFF

J: TRBJ1-1
D: TRBD1
size: -
length: 14
V: TRBV6-5
DNA: TGTGCCAGCAGCCAGGACAGGCTGAACACTGAAGCTTTCTTT
CDR3: CASSQDRLNTEAFF

J: TRBJ1-2
D: -
size: -
length: 16
V: TRBV27
DNA: TGTGCCAGCACCCCGAGGGGCGGCCGGGGTATTGATGGCTACACCTTC
CDR3: CASTPRGGRGIDGYTF

J: TRBJ2-2
D: -
size: -
length: 15
V: TRBV10-2
DNA: TGCGCCAGCATGGTAACAGGTTTATACACCGGGGAGCTGTTTTTT
CDR3: CASMVTGLYTGELFF

J: TRBJ2-5
D: -
size: -
length: 13
V: TRBV5-1
DNA: TGCGCCAGCAGCCCCCGAGTCCAAGAGACCCAGTACTTC
CDR3: CASSPRVQETQYF

J: TRBJ1-6
D: TRBD1
size: -
length: 16
V: TRBV5-5
DNA: TGTGCCAGCAGCGGCCCCGGACAGGGGGCTGGATCACCCCTCCACTTT
CDR3: CASSGPGQGAGSPLHF

J: TRBJ1-6
D: -
size: -
length: 13
V: TRBV27
DNA: TGTGCCAGCAGTTTAAACAGGGACTCCCCCCTCCACTTT
CDR3: CASSLNRDSPLHF

J: TRBJ1-2
D: -
size: -
length: 13
V: TRBV6-1
DNA: TGTGCCAGCAGTGAATTAGGGGGGTATGGCTACACCTTC
CDR3: CASSELGGYGYTF

J: TRBJ1-1
D: -
size: once
length: 15
V: TRBV7-9
DNA: TGTGCCAGCAGCTATGAGCCTCTAAGGGACACTGAAGCTTTCTTT
CDR3: CASSYEPLRDTEAFF

J: TRBJ2-2
D: -
size: -
length: 15
V: TRBV5-1
DNA: TGCGCCAGCAGCTTGGTACCGGAGAACACCGGGGAGCTGTTTTTT
CDR3: CASSLVPENTGELFF

J: TRBJ2-7
D: -
size: -
length: 11
V: TRBV6-6
DNA: TGTGCCAGCAGTTACCTTAACGAGCAGTACTTC
CDR3: CASSYLNEQYF

J: TRBJ2-1
D: TRBD2
size: once
length: 16
V: TRBV30
DNA: TGTGCCTGCTCCGGATTTAGTGGGACTAGCGACAATGAGCAGTTCTTC
CDR3: CACSGFSGTSDNEQFF

J: TRBJ2-5
D: -
size: once
length: 13
V: TRBV18
DNA: TGTGCCAGCTCACCGGCATTAAAAGAGACCCAGTACTTC
CDR3: CASSPALKETQYF

J: TRBJ2-1
D: TRBD2
size: -
length: 14
V: TRBV30
DNA: TGTGCCTGCCCGCGGGAGGGAATAAACAATGAGCAGTTCTTC
CDR3: CACPREGINNEQFF

J: TRBJ1-1
D: -
size: once
length: 15
V: TRBV28
DNA: TGTGCCAGCAGTTTACCCCTGTTGGGGGGCACTGAAGCTTTCTTT
CDR3: CASSLPLLGGTEAFF

J: TRBJ1-2
D: -
size: -
length: 16
V: TRBV30
DNA: TGTGCCTGGAGTCCAGGACACGTGCTTACGGCTTATGGCTACACCTTC
CDR3: CAWSPGHVLTAYGYTF

J: TRBJ2-7
D: TRBD1
size: -
length: 16
V: TRBV5-5
DNA: TGTGCCAGCAGCCGATTGAGGCCAGGGGGAAGCTACGAGCAGTACTTC
CDR3: CASSRLRPGGSYEQYF

J: TRBJ2-3
D: TRBD1
size: -
length: 14
V: TRBV5-1
DNA: TGCGCCAGCAGGGAACAGGGGAGCACAGATACGCAGTATTTT
CDR3: CASREQGSTDTQYF

J: TRBJ1-1
D: -
size: once
length: 11
V: TRBV19
DNA: TGTGCCAGTAGTGGGAACACTGAAGCTTTCTTT
CDR3: CASSGNTEAFF

J: TRBJ2-5
D: TRBD2
size: -
length: 16
V: TRBV5-1
DNA: TGCGCCAGCAGCCCCCTCGGGACTATAGGCCAAGAGACCCAGTACTTC
CDR3: CASSPLGTIGQETQYF

J: TRBJ2-7
D: TRBD2
size: -
length: 16
V: TRBV7-9
DNA: TGTGCCAGCAGTCGGGCTAGCGGGGGATATTGGCACGAGCAGTACTTC
CDR3: CASSRASGGYWHEQYF

J: TRBJ2-3
D: TRBD2
size: once
length: 17
V: TRBV4-1
DNA: TGCGCCAGCAGCCAAGATCGGGCTAGCGGAAGCACAGATACGCAGTATTTT
CDR3: CASSQDRASGSTDTQYF

J: TRBJ1-1
D: -
size: -
length: 14
V: TRBV18
DNA: TGTGCCAGCTCACAGTCCGGGGCGGCCACTGAAGCTTTCTTT
CDR3: CASSQSGAATEAFF

J: TRBJ2-5
D: -
size: -
length: 15
V: TRBV10-3
DNA: TGTGCCACCATACCCGGGCCGCAAGTGAATCGGACCCAGTACTTC
CDR3: CATIPGPQVNRTQYF

J: TRBJ2-3
D: -
size: -
length: 15
V: TRBV5-6
DNA: TGTGCCAGCAGCTTTATGTCCCGACGCACAGATACGCAGTATTTT
CDR3: CASSFMSRRTDTQYF